A selection of T cell receptor beta chains follows, all from one sample in a study of blood T cell repertoires in COVID-19. The method was immunoSEQ multiplex PCR; TCRdb's version includes in-frame clones alone and lacks a portion of them. The table lists 250,000 to 300,000 clones, approximately 85% of them singletons. The sequenced sample was PBMCs or T cells enriched from blood (not recorded which). These receptors were collected from a woman in her fifties or sixties who had been exposed to COVID-19. CDR3s include the opening cysteine and the closing phenylalanine or tryptophan. D genes are given only for firm matches. Clone size appears in some rows only: once, few, many, or a class for an expanded clone.

J gene,V gene,clone size,D gene,CDR3 protein,CDR3 DNA
TRBJ1-2,TRBV7-2,-,-,CASSLLGTFGYTF,TGTGCCAGCAGCTTGCTAGGGACTTTCGGCTACACCTTC
TRBJ1-2,TRBV2,-,TRBD1,CASSEGDRDYGYTF,TGTGCCAGCAGTGAGGGGGACAGGGACTATGGCTACACCTTC
TRBJ1-2,TRBV28,-,-,CASSGGRAGYTF,TGTGCCAGCAGTGGAGGACGCGCTGGCTACACCTTC
TRBJ2-1,TRBV7-2,-,-,CASSSSLLYNEQFF,TGTGCCAGCAGCTCTAGCCTCCTTTACAATGAGCAGTTCTTC
TRBJ1-5,TRBV28,-,TRBD1,CASSTGTVVQPQHF,TGTGCCAGCAGCACCGGGACAGTCGTTCAGCCCCAGCATTTT
TRBJ1-1,TRBV11-3,-,-,CASSLGGRDAEAFF,TGTGCCAGCAGCTTAGGGGGCAGGGATGCTGAAGCTTTCTTT
TRBJ1-3,TRBV6-4,-,-,CASSDSIPSRHSSGNTIYF,TGTGCCAGCAGTGACTCGATCCCCTCGAGACATTCCTCTGGAAACACCATATATTTT
TRBJ1-2,TRBV7-2,-,-,CASRPFLPLGANGYTF,TGTGCCAGCAGACCCTTTCTTCCCCTCGGTGCTAATGGCTACACCTTC
TRBJ2-1,TRBV5-4,-,-,CASSLELDNEQFF,TGTGCCAGCAGCTTGGAACTAGACAATGAGCAGTTCTTC
TRBJ2-1,TRBV24-1,-,TRBD1,CATSDPRTGMSSYNEQFF,TGTGCCACCAGTGATCCCCGGACAGGGATGAGCTCCTACAATGAGCAGTTCTTC
TRBJ1-6,TRBV7-2,-,-,CASVMLEENNSPLHF,TGTGCCAGCGTCATGTTGGAGGAGAATAATTCACCCCTCCACTTT
TRBJ1-2,TRBV28,few,-,CASSVEEESGYTF,TGTGCCAGCAGTGTGGAGGAGGAAAGTGGCTACACCTTC
TRBJ1-6,TRBV9,-,-,CASSERVKDSPLHF,TGTGCCAGCAGCGAGAGGGTGAAAGACTCACCCCTCCACTTT
TRBJ2-2,TRBV19,-,TRBD1,CASLDRVNNGELFF,TGTGCCAGCTTAGACAGGGTTAACAACGGGGAGCTGTTTTTT
TRBJ2-3,TRBV5-1,-,TRBD2,CASSALLAGGPTDTQYF,TGCGCCAGCAGCGCCCTACTAGCGGGGGGGCCTACAGATACGCAGTATTTT
TRBJ2-2,TRBV7-3,-,TRBD2,CASSLYSGGAYGTGELFF,TGTGCCAGCAGCCTATATAGCGGGGGGGCCTATGGCACCGGGGAGCTGTTTTTT
TRBJ2-1,TRBV10-2,-,TRBD1,CASAGTGGSYNEQFF,TGCGCCAGCGCCGGGACAGGAGGCTCCTACAATGAGCAGTTCTTC